A selection of T cell receptor beta chains follows, all from one sample in a study of blood T cell repertoires in COVID-19. Method: immunoSEQ multiplex PCR; TCRdb's copy keeps in-frame clones and lacks some. This table has around 94,000 clones, more than 75% appearing once. Sequencing was performed on peripheral blood. The source of these receptors is a man aged 50 or older with active or convalescent COVID-19. The CDR3 runs from the conserved cysteine through the conserved F or W. A D gene is named only where the DNA matches it firmly. Clone sizes are given selectively: once, few, many, or a class where the clone is expanded.

v_gene: TRBV24-1
abundance: -
d_gene: TRBD2
j_gene: TRBJ2-1
len: 18
CDR3aa: CATSDGTIGPSSYNEQFF
CDR3nt: TGTGCCACCAGTGATGGGACTATCGGGCCCAGCTCCTACAATGAGCAGTTCTTC

v_gene: TRBV19
abundance: -
d_gene: TRBD1
j_gene: TRBJ2-7
len: 15
CDR3aa: CASSNDREPPYEQYF
CDR3nt: TGTGCCAGTAGTAACGACAGGGAGCCACCCTACGAGCAGTACTTC

v_gene: TRBV4-1
abundance: -
d_gene: TRBD1
j_gene: TRBJ2-2
len: 18
CDR3aa: CASSQVYTGDLNTGELFF
CDR3nt: TGCGCCAGCAGCCAAGTTTACACAGGGGACCTCAACACCGGGGAGCTGTTTTTT

v_gene: TRBV10-3
abundance: -
d_gene: -
j_gene: TRBJ1-1
len: 14
CDR3aa: CAISPGHMNTEAFF
CDR3nt: TGTGCCATCAGCCCGGGACATATGAACACTGAAGCTTTCTTT

v_gene: TRBV10-3
abundance: -
d_gene: -
j_gene: TRBJ1-1
len: 15
CDR3aa: CAISESSGVNTEAFF
CDR3nt: TGTGCCATCAGTGAGTCCTCAGGGGTGAACACTGAAGCTTTCTTT

v_gene: TRBV18
abundance: -
d_gene: -
j_gene: TRBJ1-1
len: 14
CDR3aa: CASSPIGGNTEAFF
CDR3nt: TGTGCCAGCTCACCCATCGGGGGGAACACTGAAGCTTTCTTT

v_gene: TRBV19
abundance: -
d_gene: -
j_gene: TRBJ1-6
len: 16
CDR3aa: CASSETTGETIRTLHF
CDR3nt: TGTGCCAGTAGCGAAACGACAGGAGAGACCATTAGGACCCTCCACTTT

v_gene: TRBV3-1/TRBV3-2
abundance: -
d_gene: -
j_gene: TRBJ1-3
len: 14
CDR3aa: CASSQADSGNTIYF
CDR3nt: TGTGCCAGCAGCCAGGCAGACTCTGGAAACACCATATATTTT

v_gene: TRBV4-1
abundance: -
d_gene: -
j_gene: TRBJ2-1
len: 13
CDR3aa: CASSQESWYEQFF
CDR3nt: TGCGCCAGCAGCCAAGAAAGCTGGTATGAGCAGTTCTTC

v_gene: TRBV19
abundance: -
d_gene: -
j_gene: TRBJ1-4
len: 15
CDR3aa: CASSIQDSPNEKLFF
CDR3nt: TGTGCCAGTAGTATACAGGACAGCCCTAATGAAAAACTGTTTTTT

v_gene: TRBV5-1
abundance: -
d_gene: -
j_gene: TRBJ2-3
len: 14
CDR3aa: CASSLGQGLDTQYF
CDR3nt: TGCGCCAGCAGCTTGGGGCAGGGGTTAGATACGCAGTATTTT

v_gene: TRBV15
abundance: few
d_gene: -
j_gene: TRBJ1-5
len: 15
CDR3aa: CATSRGQGSNQPQHF
CDR3nt: TGTGCCACCAGCAGAGGGCAGGGGAGCAATCAGCCCCAGCATTTT

v_gene: TRBV15
abundance: many
d_gene: TRBD2
j_gene: TRBJ2-2
len: 15
CDR3aa: CATSRGGGNTGELFF
CDR3nt: TGTGCCACCAGCAGAGGCGGGGGGAACACCGGGGAGCTGTTTTTT

v_gene: TRBV7-2
abundance: -
d_gene: -
j_gene: TRBJ2-2
len: 13
CDR3aa: CASSSQLTGELFF
CDR3nt: TGTGCCAGCAGCTCCCAACTTACCGGGGAGCTGTTTTTT

v_gene: TRBV5-1
abundance: -
d_gene: TRBD1
j_gene: TRBJ1-1
len: 14
CDR3aa: CASSSRGEYTEAFF
CDR3nt: TGCGCCAGCAGCTCCAGGGGGGAGTACACTGAAGCTTTCTTT

v_gene: TRBV9
abundance: -
d_gene: TRBD1
j_gene: TRBJ2-7
len: 18
CDR3aa: CASSVAELPGQGSYEQYF
CDR3nt: TGTGCCAGCAGCGTAGCAGAGCTTCCGGGACAGGGCTCCTACGAGCAGTACTTC

v_gene: TRBV28
abundance: -
d_gene: -
j_gene: TRBJ1-4
len: 15
CDR3aa: CASSGGPGRDEKLFF
CDR3nt: TGTGCCAGCAGCGGGGGGCCAGGAAGAGATGAAAAACTGTTTTTT

v_gene: TRBV6-5
abundance: few
d_gene: TRBD1
j_gene: TRBJ1-6
len: 15
CDR3aa: CASRVRTGEGSPLHF
CDR3nt: TGTGCCAGCAGGGTAAGGACAGGGGAAGGTTCACCCCTCCACTTT

v_gene: TRBV18
abundance: -
d_gene: TRBD1
j_gene: TRBJ1-2
len: 13
CDR3aa: CASSPGQDYGYTF
CDR3nt: TGTGCCAGCTCACCTGGACAGGACTATGGCTACACCTTC

v_gene: TRBV28
abundance: -
d_gene: -
j_gene: TRBJ1-2
len: 13
CDR3aa: CASSSLGDYGYTF
CDR3nt: TGTGCCAGCAGCTCCCTCGGGGACTATGGCTACACCTTC

v_gene: TRBV20-1
abundance: -
d_gene: -
j_gene: TRBJ1-3
len: 18
CDR3aa: CSASPPGAVITSGNTIYF
CDR3nt: TGCAGTGCTAGTCCGCCAGGGGCCGTTATTACCTCTGGAAACACCATATATTTT

v_gene: TRBV6-1
abundance: -
d_gene: TRBD1
j_gene: TRBJ2-7
len: 16
CDR3aa: CASSEARLQGAVEQYF
CDR3nt: TGTGCCAGCAGTGAAGCGCGTTTACAGGGGGCGGTCGAGCAGTACTTC